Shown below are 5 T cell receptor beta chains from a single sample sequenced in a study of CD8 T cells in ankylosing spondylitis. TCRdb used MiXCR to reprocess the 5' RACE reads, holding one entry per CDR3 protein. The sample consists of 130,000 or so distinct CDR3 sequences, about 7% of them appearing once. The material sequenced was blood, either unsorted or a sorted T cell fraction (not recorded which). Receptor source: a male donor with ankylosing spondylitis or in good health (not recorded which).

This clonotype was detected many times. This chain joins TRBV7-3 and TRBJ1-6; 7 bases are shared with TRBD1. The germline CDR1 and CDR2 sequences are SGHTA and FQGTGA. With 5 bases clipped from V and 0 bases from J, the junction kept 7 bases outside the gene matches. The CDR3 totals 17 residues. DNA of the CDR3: TGTGCCAGCAGCCAAGGGGGCAGGAGCTCCTATAATTCACCCCTCCACTTT. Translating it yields CASSQGGRSSYNSPLHF.

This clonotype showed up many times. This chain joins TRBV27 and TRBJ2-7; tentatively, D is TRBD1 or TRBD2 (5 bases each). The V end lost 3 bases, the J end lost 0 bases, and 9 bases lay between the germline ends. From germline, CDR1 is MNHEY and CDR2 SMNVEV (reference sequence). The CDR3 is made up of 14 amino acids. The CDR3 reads CASSFVGDSYEQYF. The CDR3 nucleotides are TGTGCCAGCAGTTTTGTGGGGGACTCCTACGAGCAGTACTTC.

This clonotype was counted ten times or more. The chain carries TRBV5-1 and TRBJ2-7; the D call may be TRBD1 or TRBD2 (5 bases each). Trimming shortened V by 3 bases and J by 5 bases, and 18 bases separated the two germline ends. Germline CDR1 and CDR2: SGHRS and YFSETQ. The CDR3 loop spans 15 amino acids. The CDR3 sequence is CASSSKTGTTNEQYF. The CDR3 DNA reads TGCGCCAGCAGCTCAAAAACCGGGACGACGAACGAGCAGTACTTC. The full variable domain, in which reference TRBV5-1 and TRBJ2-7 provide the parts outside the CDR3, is KAGVTQTPRYLIKTRGQQVTLSCSPISGHRSVSWYQQTPGQGLQFLFEYFSETQRNKGNFPGRFSGRQFSNSRSEMNVSTLELGDSALYLCASSSKTGTTNEQYFGPGTRLTVT.

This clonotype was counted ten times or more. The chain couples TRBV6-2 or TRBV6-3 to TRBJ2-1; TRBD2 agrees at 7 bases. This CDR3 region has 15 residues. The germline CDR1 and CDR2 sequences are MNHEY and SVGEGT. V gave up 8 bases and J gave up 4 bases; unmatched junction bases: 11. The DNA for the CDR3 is TGTGCCAGCCATGGCCGGCTAGCGGTTTACAATGAGCAGTTCTTC. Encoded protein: CASHGRLAVYNEQFF.

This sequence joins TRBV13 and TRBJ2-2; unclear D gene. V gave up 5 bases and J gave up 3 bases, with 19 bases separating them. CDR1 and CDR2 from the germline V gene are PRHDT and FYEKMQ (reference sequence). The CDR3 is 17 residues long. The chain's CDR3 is CASSLPALGWYTGELFF. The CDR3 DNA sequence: TGTGCCAGCAGCCTTCCTGCCCTGGGTTGGTACACCGGGGAGCTGTTTTTT. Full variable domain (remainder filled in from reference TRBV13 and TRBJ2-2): AAGVIQSPRHLIKEKRETATLKCYPIPRHDTVYWYQQGPGQDPQFLISFYEKMQSDKGSIPDRFSAQQFSDYHSELNMSSLELGDSALYFCASSLPALGWYTGELFFGEGSRLTVL.